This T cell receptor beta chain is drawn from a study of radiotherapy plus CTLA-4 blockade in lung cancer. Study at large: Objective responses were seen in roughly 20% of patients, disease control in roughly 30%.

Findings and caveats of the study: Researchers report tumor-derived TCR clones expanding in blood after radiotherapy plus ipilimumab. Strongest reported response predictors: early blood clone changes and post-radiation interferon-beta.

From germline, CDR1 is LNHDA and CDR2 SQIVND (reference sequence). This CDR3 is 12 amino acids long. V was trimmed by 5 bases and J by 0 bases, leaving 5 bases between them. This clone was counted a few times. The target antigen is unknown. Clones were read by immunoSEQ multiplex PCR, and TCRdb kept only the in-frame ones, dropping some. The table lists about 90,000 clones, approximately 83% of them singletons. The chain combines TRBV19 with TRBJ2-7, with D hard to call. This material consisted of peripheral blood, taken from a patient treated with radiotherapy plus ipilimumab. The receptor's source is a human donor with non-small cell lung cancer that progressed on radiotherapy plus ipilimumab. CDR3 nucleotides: TGTGCCAGTAGTGTCCGCTCCTACGAGCAGTACTTC. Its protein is CASSVRSYEQYF.